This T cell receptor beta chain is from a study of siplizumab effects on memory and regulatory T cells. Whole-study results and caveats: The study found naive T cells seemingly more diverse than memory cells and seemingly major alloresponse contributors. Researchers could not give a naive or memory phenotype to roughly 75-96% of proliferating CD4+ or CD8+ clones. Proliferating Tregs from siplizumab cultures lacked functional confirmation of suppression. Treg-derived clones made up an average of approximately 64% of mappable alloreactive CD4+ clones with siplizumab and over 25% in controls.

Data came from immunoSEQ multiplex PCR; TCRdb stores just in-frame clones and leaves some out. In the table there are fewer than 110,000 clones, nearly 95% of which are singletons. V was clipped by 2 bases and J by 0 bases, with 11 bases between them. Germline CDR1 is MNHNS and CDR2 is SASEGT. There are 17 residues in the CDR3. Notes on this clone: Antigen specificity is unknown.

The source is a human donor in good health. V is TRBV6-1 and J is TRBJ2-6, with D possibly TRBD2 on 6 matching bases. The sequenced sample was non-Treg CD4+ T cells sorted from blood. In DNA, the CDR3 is TGTGCCAGCAGTGAAAGAGTAGCGGACTCTGGGGCCAACGTCCTGACTTTC. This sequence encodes CASSERVADSGANVLTF.